This record covers a single T cell receptor beta chain. Its antigen is not known. Treatment reported: approximately 18 received Ad26.COV2.S at low or high dose, single or two shots; about 5 received placebo; per-sample allocation not given. It was on day 63 after the first vaccine or placebo injection that samples were taken. Donation was by an adult aged 18-55 years who was in Boston. This record belongs to a study of Ad26.COV2.S vaccination and SARS-CoV-2 variants. Clones were sequenced by immunoSEQ multiplex PCR, and TCRdb holds only the in-frame ones, with some missing. This repertoire shows 400,000 to 500,000 clones, 70% to 90% found once; its top ten account for about 4%. Regarding the study as a whole: TCR breadth and depth analyses may have underestimated total T cell responses. Spike-specific TCR breadth ran higher among vaccine recipients than placebo recipients. Vaccinees reportedly had broad spike-specific CD8+ and CD4+ T cell responses.

V lost 5 bases and J lost 6; bases outside the gene matches: 4. The CDR3 consists of 13 residues. Germline V gene data show CDR1 as SGHTA and CDR2 as FQGNSA. This TCR derives from a person between 18 and 60 years old who received the Ad26.COV2.S COVID-19 vaccine or a placebo. The V call is TRBV7-2, the J call TRBJ2-7; 10 positions agree with TRBD2. The sequencing used peripheral blood, collected in a trial of Ad26.COV2.S vaccine versus placebo. DNA for the CDR3: TGTGCCAGCAGCCCCAGGACTAGCGGCGAGCAGTACTTC. It codes for CASSPRTSGEQYF.